The present TCR beta chain was sequenced within a study of T cell repertoires in cytomegalovirus infection. About the study: Signatures in public TCR beta sequences pointed to both CMV infection and matching HLA type.

On this clonotype: No antigen is known for it.

V lost 2 bases and J lost 7; bases outside the gene matches: 11. The CDR3 loop spans 17 amino acids. Germline V gene data show CDR1 as MDHEN and CDR2 as SYDVKM. Study results and limitations: Frequencies of public TCR beta families were cumulated, and this identified carriers of CMV plus the relevant HLA.

TCRdb independently ran MiXCR on the reads; one entry per CDR3 protein. The data show almost 550,000 distinct CDR3 sequences, 16% seen once. This clonotype was sampled from a human donor in good health (CMV status not recorded). Some clones in this sample may be carry-over from other donors' samples. This sequence joins TRBV28 and TRBJ2-2, with 9 positions matching TRBD2. Sequencing was performed on CD8+ T cells from PBMCs. Written as DNA, the CDR3 is TGTGCCAGCAGTTTAGCAATGGCTAGCGGGATGGTCGGGGAGCTGTTTTTT. Its protein is CASSLAMASGMVGELFF.